This T cell receptor beta chain was sequenced in a study of blood T cell repertoires in COVID-19. Turning to the study itself: The United States, Italy and Spain were the sources of the acute and convalescent COVID-19 samples. PBMCs, B-cell-depleted T cells, or T cells provided the cDNA or gDNA that made up the material.

Generated by immunoSEQ multiplex PCR, the TCRdb table keeps only in-frame clones and is missing some. Of over 120,000 clones listed, roughly 80% were seen once; the top ten hold just over 6%. Trimming removed 3 bases from V and 3 bases from J, with 12 bases in between. There are 14 residues in the CDR3. The germline V gene has CDR1 MDHEN and CDR2 SYDVKM. This chain links TRBV28 with TRBJ2-7; D unclear. The specimen was PBMCs or T cells enriched from blood (not recorded which). The source of this sequence is a woman in her fifties or sixties who had recovered from COVID-19. The CDR3 is CASSFGSVIYEQYF. The CDR3 coding sequence is TGTGCCAGCAGTTTTGGCAGCGTCATCTACGAGCAGTACTTC.